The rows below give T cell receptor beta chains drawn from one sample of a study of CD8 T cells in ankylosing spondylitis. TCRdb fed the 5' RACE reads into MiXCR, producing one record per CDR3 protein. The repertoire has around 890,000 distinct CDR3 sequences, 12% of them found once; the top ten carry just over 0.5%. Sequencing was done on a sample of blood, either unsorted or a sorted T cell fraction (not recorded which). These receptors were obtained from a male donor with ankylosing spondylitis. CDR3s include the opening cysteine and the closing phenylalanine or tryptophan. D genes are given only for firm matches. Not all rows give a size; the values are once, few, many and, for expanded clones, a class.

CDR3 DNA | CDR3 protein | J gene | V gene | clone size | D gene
TGCAGCGACCTCTTCGGGGGGCGGACTGAAGCTTTCTTT | CSDLFGGRTEAFF | TRBJ1-1 | TRBV29-1 | many | NA
TGCGCCAGCAGCTTGGTCGCGGGGGCGGCCACTGAAGCTTTCTTT | CASSLVAGAATEAFF | TRBJ1-1 | TRBV5-1 | few | NA
TGTGCCAGCAGCTTAGATGATTCCCGGCAGGCTTTCTTT | CASSLDDSRQAFF | TRBJ1-1 | TRBV11-3 | NA | NA
TGTGCCAGCAGCTTGACTTCCGGGACAGGGCAGTATTTT | CASSLTSGTGQYF | TRBJ2-3 | TRBV5-6 | NA | TRBD1
TGTGCCAGCAGCCCAGTTGGGACAGCCGGCGTCCTCCACTTT | CASSPVGTAGVLHF | TRBJ1-6 | TRBV7-2 | many | TRBD1
TGCGCCAGCAGCTTGGCCAGCAGGGACACAGATACGCAGTATTTT | CASSLASRDTDTQYF | TRBJ2-3 | TRBV5-1 | NA | NA
TGTGCCAGCTCAACAGAAGAGACCCAGTACTTC | CASSTEETQYF | TRBJ2-5 | TRBV18 | NA | NA
TGTGCCAGCAGCCAAGCGCCGGCTAGCGGGGGGGCCGGAGATACGCAGTATTTT | CASSQAPASGGAGDTQYF | TRBJ2-3 | TRBV4-2 | NA | TRBD2
TGCAGTGCGACCGAAAGCTATAGCAATCAGCCCCAGCATTTT | CSATESYSNQPQHF | TRBJ1-5 | TRBV20-1 | few | NA
TGTGCCAGCAGCTTAGGGACAGGCCGTACCTACAATGAGCAGTTCTTC | CASSLGTGRTYNEQFF | TRBJ2-1 | TRBV7-9 | NA | TRBD1
TGCGCCAGCAGCTTGGGGACAGCCCTGAACACTGAAGCTTTCTTT | CASSLGTALNTEAFF | TRBJ1-1 | TRBV5-1 | many | NA
TGCGCCAGCAGCTTGGAAGGCGGGAGGGCCGGGGATACGCAGTATTTT | CASSLEGGRAGDTQYF | TRBJ2-3 | TRBV5-1 | NA | TRBD2
TGTGCCAGCAGACGGGGACATGAGAACACTGAAGCTTTCTTT | CASRRGHENTEAFF | TRBJ1-1 | TRBV6-1 | NA | NA
TGTGCCAGCAGCCCCCGACTAGCTATGGGCTCCTACAATGAGCAGTTCTTC | CASSPRLAMGSYNEQFF | TRBJ2-1 | TRBV11-2 | NA | TRBD2
TGTGCCAGCAGTGGGGAGGCCGTGCGGGCTTTCTTT | CASSGEAVRAFF | TRBJ1-1 | TRBV6-1 | many | NA
TGTGCCAGCAGTTTACCCTTCGGGTTGACTTTCTTT | CASSLPFGLTFF | TRBJ1-1 | TRBV28 | NA | NA
TGCAGTGCCCTGAGGAGGACAGGGGTCCCCTACGAGCAGTACTTC | CSALRRTGVPYEQYF | TRBJ2-7 | TRBV20-1 | NA | TRBD1
TGCGCCAGCAGCTTTGGTGGAGTTGACATTTACGAGCAGTACTTC | CASSFGGVDIYEQYF | TRBJ2-7 | TRBV5-1 | NA | NA
TGTGCCAGCACTTTGCGAGGCAGGGGCCTAATGGGAGCTTTCTTT | CASTLRGRGLMGAFF | TRBJ1-1 | TRBV7-9 | few | NA
TGTGCCAGCACCCGGGTAACCGACTTCTATGGCTACACCTTC | CASTRVTDFYGYTF | TRBJ1-2 | TRBV12-3/TRBV12-4 | few | NA
TGTGCCAGCAGTTTAACGGATGCTAATTCACCCCTCCACTTT | CASSLTDANSPLHF | TRBJ1-6 | TRBV12-3/TRBV12-4 | NA | NA
TGCAGTGCTAGTGAGGGCAGGGATGATGGCGAAGCTTTCTTT | CSASEGRDDGEAFF | TRBJ1-1 | TRBV20-1 | NA | NA
TGTGCCAGCAGTCAGGATCTAGCGGATCTAAACACCGGGGAGCTGTTTTTT | CASSQDLADLNTGELFF | TRBJ2-2 | TRBV6-1 | many | TRBD2
TGTGCCAGCAGCTTGGGACACCCCCAGCCCCAGCATTTT | CASSLGHPQPQHF | TRBJ1-5 | TRBV5-6 | NA | NA
TGTGCCAGTACCGTACCTACGAACACCGGGGAGCTGTTTTTT | CASTVPTNTGELFF | TRBJ2-2 | TRBV28 | NA | NA
TGTGCCAGCAGCAGACTAGGGGGTGACGAGCAGTACTTC | CASSRLGGDEQYF | TRBJ2-7 | TRBV4-2 | few | NA
TGCAGTGCCGCTCGGGATTTGAGCCGTAATGAGCAGTTCTTC | CSAARDLSRNEQFF | TRBJ2-1 | TRBV20-1 | many | NA
TGTGCCAGCAGCTTGGGGCCCCCATATCAGCCCCAGCATTTT | CASSLGPPYQPQHF | TRBJ1-5 | TRBV7-2 | NA | NA
TGCAGTGCTAGAGATATCGAACGCATGAACACTGAAGCTTTCTTT | CSARDIERMNTEAFF | TRBJ1-1 | TRBV20-1 | few | NA
TGTGCCAGCGCCGAGGGCGACACGCAGTATTTT | CASAEGDTQYF | TRBJ2-3 | TRBV5-5 | few | NA
TGTGCCAGCTCACCTCTACAGGAGAGCACAGATACGCAGTATTTT | CASSPLQESTDTQYF | TRBJ2-3 | TRBV18 | many | NA
TGCGCCAGCAGCTTTATGGCGGGAGGATACGAGCAGTACTTC | CASSFMAGGYEQYF | TRBJ2-7 | TRBV5-1 | few | TRBD2
TGTGCCAGCAGTTACCGTGGGACTAGCTTACTCTCCGAGCAGTTCTTC | CASSYRGTSLLSEQFF | TRBJ2-1 | TRBV6-2/TRBV6-3 | few | TRBD2
TGTGCCAGCAGCGCGGGACCCGGAGCCAACGTCCTGACTTTC | CASSAGPGANVLTF | TRBJ2-6 | TRBV5-4 | few | NA
TGTGCCAGCAGCTCCCGTTCCCTCACAGATACGCAGTATTTT | CASSSRSLTDTQYF | TRBJ2-3 | TRBV7-9 | many | NA
TGTGCCAGCAGTAAATACACAGGGGTGAACTATGGCTACACCTTC | CASSKYTGVNYGYTF | TRBJ1-2 | TRBV6-1 | many | TRBD1
TGTGCCAGCAGCTTCATCAGGAACTCCTACGAGCAGTACTTC | CASSFIRNSYEQYF | TRBJ2-7 | TRBV7-2 | few | NA
TGTGCCAGCAGTTTTGGGCTAGCGGGTAACCAAGAGACCCAGTACTTC | CASSFGLAGNQETQYF | TRBJ2-5 | TRBV12-3/TRBV12-4 | NA | TRBD2
TGCAGTGCTAGCAGGGTCCAAGAGACCCAGTACTTC | CSASRVQETQYF | TRBJ2-5 | TRBV20-1 | NA | NA
TGTGCCAGCAGCCGCTCTTGGGGGGAGATTTACAATGAGCAGTTCTTC | CASSRSWGEIYNEQFF | TRBJ2-1 | TRBV7-2 | NA | NA
TGCAGTGCGCGACGGCTACTAGCGGGAGGGGACAATGAGCAGTTCTTC | CSARRLLAGGDNEQFF | TRBJ2-1 | TRBV20-1 | NA | TRBD2
TGTGCCAGCCGAAACCTCGGGACAGGTGACTACGAGCAGTACTTC | CASRNLGTGDYEQYF | TRBJ2-7 | TRBV28 | few | TRBD1
TGTGCCAGCAGCACTGGGACGGCCGACAATGAGCAGTTCTTC | CASSTGTADNEQFF | TRBJ2-1 | TRBV5-4 | few | NA